This record looks at one TCR beta chain sequence and its context. Its antigen is undetermined. Treatment described: treatment-naive control, cytoreductive nephrectomy. The patient's renal cell carcinoma had clear cell pathology. This record belongs to a study of radiation and T cells in renal cell carcinoma. Trimming left V 5 bases short and J 8 bases short, with 15 bases between. Germline assignment: CDR1 SGHTA and CDR2 FQGNSA. The CDR3 extends over 13 amino acids. Sequencing was performed with immunoSEQ multiplex PCR; in TCRdb, only in-frame clones are kept and a portion is missing. The table includes roughly 10,000 clones, around 60% detected once. General study findings and limits: Irradiated tumors had higher TCR clonality than control tumors.

The sequence was obtained from a man aged 40-55 years with renal cell carcinoma. The chain carries TRBV7-2 and TRBJ1-2; D gene unclear. Here the sequenced sample was tumor tissue, taken from a patient whose treatment was nephrectomy without radiotherapy. The DNA of the CDR3 is TGTGCCAGCAGCCGGACGGGAGTCGGGGGCTACACCTTC. It yields the protein CASSRTGVGGYTF.